The rows below give T cell receptor beta chains drawn from one sample of a study of PD-L1 blockade in urothelial cancer. Clones were sequenced by immunoSEQ multiplex PCR, and TCRdb holds only the in-frame ones, with some missing. The sample lists around 82,000 clones; less than 90% were seen once. Sample: PBMCs, taken around atezolizumab (anti-PD-L1) treatment. The receptors originated from a man between 60 and 75 years old with urothelial cancer. CDR3s include the opening cysteine and the closing phenylalanine or tryptophan. Fields, in order: CDR3 protein, CDR3 DNA, J gene, V gene, D gene. A D gene is named only where the DNA matches it firmly.

cdr3_aa: CASRGQGRTGELFF
cdr3_nt: TGTGCCAGCAGGGGACAGGGAAGAACCGGGGAGCTGTTTTTT
j_call: TRBJ2-2
v_call: TRBV2
d_call: TRBD1

cdr3_aa: CASSYRDGGTEAFF
cdr3_nt: TGTGCCAGCAGTTACAGGGACGGGGGCACTGAAGCTTTCTTT
j_call: TRBJ1-1
v_call: TRBV6-5
d_call: .

cdr3_aa: CASSILAGGGTDTQYF
cdr3_nt: TGTGCCAGCAGCATTCTAGCGGGAGGAGGCACAGATACGCAGTATTTT
j_call: TRBJ2-3
v_call: TRBV11-2
d_call: TRBD2

cdr3_aa: CASSGTGGARYMGYTF
cdr3_nt: TGTGCCAGTAGTGGGACAGGGGGCGCGAGGTATATGGGCTACACCTTC
j_call: TRBJ1-2
v_call: TRBV19
d_call: TRBD1

cdr3_aa: CASSRLPGTSGEEEQFF
cdr3_nt: TGCGCCAGCAGCCGCCTCCCCGGGACTAGCGGGGAGGAAGAGCAGTTCTTC
j_call: TRBJ2-1
v_call: TRBV5-1
d_call: TRBD2

cdr3_aa: CAISNDSKGGYTF
cdr3_nt: TGTGCCATCAGCAACGACAGTAAAGGAGGCTACACCTTC
j_call: TRBJ1-2
v_call: TRBV10-3
d_call: .

cdr3_aa: CASSSKDTQYF
cdr3_nt: TGCGCCAGCAGTTCAAAAGATACGCAGTATTTT
j_call: TRBJ2-3
v_call: TRBV10-1
d_call: .

cdr3_aa: CASTARTLALNEQFF
cdr3_nt: TGTGCCAGCACGGCCCGGACCCTAGCTCTCAATGAGCAGTTCTTC
j_call: TRBJ2-1
v_call: TRBV6-6
d_call: .

cdr3_aa: CASSGSSYNEQFF
cdr3_nt: TGTGCCAGCAGCGGGAGCTCCTACAATGAGCAGTTCTTC
j_call: TRBJ2-1
v_call: TRBV28
d_call: .

cdr3_aa: CASSQDTGAYEQYF
cdr3_nt: TGCGCCAGCAGCCAAGACACAGGGGCCTACGAGCAGTACTTC
j_call: TRBJ2-7
v_call: TRBV4-3
d_call: TRBD1

cdr3_aa: CAWSYRGNEQFF
cdr3_nt: TGTGCCTGGAGTTACAGGGGCAATGAGCAGTTCTTC
j_call: TRBJ2-1
v_call: TRBV30
d_call: TRBD1

cdr3_aa: CASSFSGATYNEQFF
cdr3_nt: TGCGCCAGCAGCTTTAGCGGGGCGACCTACAATGAGCAGTTCTTC
j_call: TRBJ2-1
v_call: TRBV5-1
d_call: TRBD2

cdr3_aa: CASGGGGNTIYF
cdr3_nt: TGTGCCAGCGGGGGCGGTGGAAACACCATATATTTT
j_call: TRBJ1-3
v_call: TRBV6-5
d_call: .

cdr3_aa: CAISRGDREADTQYF
cdr3_nt: TGTGCCATCAGCAGGGGGGACAGGGAAGCAGATACGCAGTATTTT
j_call: TRBJ2-3
v_call: TRBV10-3
d_call: TRBD1

cdr3_aa: CASSLIPQGVTQYF
cdr3_nt: TGTGCCAGCAGTCTTATCCCCCAGGGGGTTACGCAGTATTTT
j_call: TRBJ2-3
v_call: TRBV27
d_call: TRBD1

cdr3_aa: CASSWGGDTQYF
cdr3_nt: TGCGCCAGCAGCTGGGGAGGGGATACGCAGTATTTT
j_call: TRBJ2-3
v_call: TRBV5-1
d_call: TRBD2

cdr3_aa: CSARVGAFF
cdr3_nt: TGCAGTGCTAGAGTCGGAGCTTTCTTT
j_call: TRBJ1-1
v_call: TRBV20-1
d_call: .

cdr3_aa: CASSLAIRPGVADTQYF
cdr3_nt: TGTGCCAGCAGCTTAGCAATTAGGCCAGGGGTGGCAGATACGCAGTATTTT
j_call: TRBJ2-3
v_call: TRBV11-2
d_call: .

cdr3_aa: CAWKLAPETQYF
cdr3_nt: TGTGCCTGGAAGCTAGCGCCAGAGACCCAGTACTTC
j_call: TRBJ2-5
v_call: TRBV30
d_call: .

cdr3_aa: CASSRHQTGYTF
cdr3_nt: TGTGCCAGCAGCAGACATCAGACGGGCTACACCTTC
j_call: TRBJ1-2
v_call: TRBV13
d_call: .

cdr3_aa: CASRGQGANEQFF
cdr3_nt: TGTGCCAGTAGGGGACAGGGGGCAAATGAGCAGTTCTTC
j_call: TRBJ2-1
v_call: TRBV6-5
d_call: TRBD1

cdr3_aa: CASSSQGVGTGELFF
cdr3_nt: TGTGCCAGCAGCTCACAGGGGGTCGGCACCGGGGAGCTGTTTTTT
j_call: TRBJ2-2
v_call: TRBV7-9
d_call: TRBD1

cdr3_aa: CASSPNQGLVGYGYTF
cdr3_nt: TGTGCCAGCAGCCCCAACCAGGGGCTCGTTGGCTATGGCTACACCTTC
j_call: TRBJ1-2
v_call: TRBV7-2
d_call: .

cdr3_aa: CASRGGPDTGELFF
cdr3_nt: TGTGCCAGCAGGGGGGGGCCCGACACCGGGGAGCTGTTTTTT
j_call: TRBJ2-2
v_call: TRBV5-4
d_call: .

cdr3_aa: CASSAGTGVGNQPQHF
cdr3_nt: TGTGCCAGCAGTGCCGGGACAGGGGTCGGCAATCAGCCCCAGCATTTT
j_call: TRBJ1-5
v_call: TRBV2
d_call: TRBD1

cdr3_aa: CASSYVTGNTEAFF
cdr3_nt: TGTGCCAGCAGTTACGTGACAGGGAACACTGAAGCTTTCTTT
j_call: TRBJ1-1
v_call: TRBV6-5
d_call: .

cdr3_aa: CASSQGTGGRPQHF
cdr3_nt: TGTGCCAGCAGCCAAGGGACAGGGGGGCGGCCCCAGCATTTT
j_call: TRBJ1-5
v_call: TRBV7-2
d_call: TRBD1

cdr3_aa: CASSPRSSGNTIYF
cdr3_nt: TGTGCCAGCAGCCCGAGGTCCTCTGGAAACACCATATATTTT
j_call: TRBJ1-3
v_call: TRBV14
d_call: .

cdr3_aa: CAISESTTSGRYEQYF
cdr3_nt: TGTGCCATCAGTGAGTCTACGACTAGCGGGAGATACGAGCAGTACTTC
j_call: TRBJ2-7
v_call: TRBV10-3
d_call: TRBD2

cdr3_aa: CASQTGLASTDTQYF
cdr3_nt: TGTGCCAGTCAAACGGGACTAGCGAGCACAGATACGCAGTATTTT
j_call: TRBJ2-3
v_call: TRBV19
d_call: TRBD2

cdr3_aa: CASSPDRPYEQYF
cdr3_nt: TGTGCCAGCAGCCCGGACAGACCCTACGAGCAGTACTTC
j_call: TRBJ2-7
v_call: TRBV5-4
d_call: .

cdr3_aa: CASSNSPSGSTYEQYF
cdr3_nt: TGTGCCAGCAGTAATTCCCCTAGCGGCTCGACCTACGAGCAGTACTTC
j_call: TRBJ2-7
v_call: TRBV2
d_call: TRBD2

cdr3_aa: CASSEVGTSGNRGTQYF
cdr3_nt: TGTGCCAGCAGTGAAGTAGGGACTAGCGGGAATAGGGGTACGCAGTATTTT
j_call: TRBJ2-3
v_call: TRBV6-1
d_call: TRBD2

cdr3_aa: CASRRTGGDEQYF
cdr3_nt: TGTGCCAGCAGGCGGACAGGGGGCGACGAGCAGTACTTC
j_call: TRBJ2-7
v_call: TRBV7-9
d_call: TRBD1

cdr3_aa: CASNGGGQGWNEQYF
cdr3_nt: TGTGCCAGCAACGGAGGGGGACAGGGGTGGAACGAGCAGTACTTC
j_call: TRBJ2-7
v_call: TRBV28
d_call: TRBD1

cdr3_aa: CASSVSGAGNQPQHF
cdr3_nt: TGTGCCAGTAGCGTATCAGGGGCCGGCAATCAGCCCCAGCATTTT
j_call: TRBJ1-5
v_call: TRBV9
d_call: .

cdr3_aa: CAISDTTSSYEQYF
cdr3_nt: TGTGCCATCAGTGACACAACTAGCTCCTACGAGCAGTACTTC
j_call: TRBJ2-7
v_call: TRBV10-3
d_call: .

cdr3_aa: CASSSPPREVRNEQFF
cdr3_nt: TGTGCCAGTAGTTCCCCCCCGCGGGAGGTGAGGAATGAGCAGTTCTTC
j_call: TRBJ2-1
v_call: TRBV19
d_call: TRBD2

cdr3_aa: CASSQVGDSFSYSYTF
cdr3_nt: TGCGCCAGCAGCCAAGTCGGAGACAGCTTCAGCTATAGCTACACCTTC
j_call: TRBJ1-2
v_call: TRBV4-3
d_call: .

cdr3_aa: CASSVYRGEQFF
cdr3_nt: TGTGCCAGCAGTGTCTATCGGGGTGAGCAGTTCTTC
j_call: TRBJ2-1
v_call: TRBV27
d_call: .

cdr3_aa: CASTRRGAGYTF
cdr3_nt: TGTGCCAGCACCCGAAGAGGAGCCGGCTACACCTTC
j_call: TRBJ1-2
v_call: TRBV6-1
d_call: .

cdr3_aa: CASSQARGAKNIQYF
cdr3_nt: TGCGCCAGCAGTCAAGCACGGGGAGCCAAAAACATTCAGTACTTC
j_call: TRBJ2-4
v_call: TRBV4-1
d_call: .